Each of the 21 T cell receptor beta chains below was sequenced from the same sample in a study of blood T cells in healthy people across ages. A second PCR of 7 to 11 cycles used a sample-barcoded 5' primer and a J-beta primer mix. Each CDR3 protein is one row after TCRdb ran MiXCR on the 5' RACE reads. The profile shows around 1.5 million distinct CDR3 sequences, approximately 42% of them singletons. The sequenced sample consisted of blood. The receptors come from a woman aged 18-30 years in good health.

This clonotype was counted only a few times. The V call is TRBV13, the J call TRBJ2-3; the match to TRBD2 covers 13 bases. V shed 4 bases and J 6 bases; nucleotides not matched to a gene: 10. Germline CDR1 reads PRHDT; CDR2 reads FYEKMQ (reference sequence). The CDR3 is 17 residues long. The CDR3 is CASSSTGTSGVGDTQYF. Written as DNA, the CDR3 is TGTGCCAGCAGCTCGACCGGGACTAGCGGGGTCGGGGATACGCAGTATTTT.

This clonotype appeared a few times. In nucleotides, the CDR3 is TGTGCCAGCAGCTCCGACGGGTCTCTCCAGGGGGGCATTCAGTACTTC. Its protein product is CASSSDGSLQGGIQYF. The chain couples TRBV7-9 to TRBJ2-4; D is perhaps TRBD1 (7 bases). Germline V gene lookup returns CDR1 SEHNR and CDR2 FQNEAQ (reference sequence). Trimming took off 4 bases at V and 9 bases at J, with 22 bases between the two ends. This CDR3 is 16 amino acids long.

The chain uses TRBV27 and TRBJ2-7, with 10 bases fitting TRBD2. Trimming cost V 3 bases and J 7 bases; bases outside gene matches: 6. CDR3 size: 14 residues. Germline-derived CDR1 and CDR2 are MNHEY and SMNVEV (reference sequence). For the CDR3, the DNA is TGTGCCAGCAGTTTCACTAGCGGGATGGGTGAGCAGTACTTC. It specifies CASSFTSGMGEQYF.

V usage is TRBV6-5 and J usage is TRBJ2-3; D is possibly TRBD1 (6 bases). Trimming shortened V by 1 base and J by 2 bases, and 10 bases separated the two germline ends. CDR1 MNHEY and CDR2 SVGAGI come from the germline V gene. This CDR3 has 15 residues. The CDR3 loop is CASSYFRQATDTQYF. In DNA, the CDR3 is TGTGCCAGCAGTTACTTCCGACAGGCCACAGATACGCAGTATTTT.

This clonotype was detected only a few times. As DNA, the CDR3 is TGTGCCAGCAACGACAGGGGTCGAGAGACCCAGTACTTC. It is translated as CASNDRGRETQYF. This sequence joins TRBV7-9 and TRBJ2-5; 8 positions match TRBD1. CDR1 is SEHNR and CDR2 is FQNEAQ in the germline V gene (reference sequence). The CDR3 is 13 amino acids. Trimming cost V 7 bases and J 4 bases; bases outside gene matches: 5.

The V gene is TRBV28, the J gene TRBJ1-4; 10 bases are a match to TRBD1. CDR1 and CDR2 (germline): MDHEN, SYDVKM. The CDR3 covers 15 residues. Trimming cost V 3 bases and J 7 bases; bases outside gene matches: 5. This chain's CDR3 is CASSLPGQGIEKLFF. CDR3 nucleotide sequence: TGTGCCAGCAGTTTGCCGGGACAGGGGATTGAAAAACTGTTTTTT.

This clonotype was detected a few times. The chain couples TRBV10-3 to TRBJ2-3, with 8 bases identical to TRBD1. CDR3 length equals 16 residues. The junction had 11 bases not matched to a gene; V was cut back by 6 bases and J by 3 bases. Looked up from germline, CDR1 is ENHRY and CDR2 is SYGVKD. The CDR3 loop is CAIRLGQGIGTDTQYF. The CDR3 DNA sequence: TGTGCCATCAGGCTAGGACAGGGCATAGGTACAGATACGCAGTATTTT.

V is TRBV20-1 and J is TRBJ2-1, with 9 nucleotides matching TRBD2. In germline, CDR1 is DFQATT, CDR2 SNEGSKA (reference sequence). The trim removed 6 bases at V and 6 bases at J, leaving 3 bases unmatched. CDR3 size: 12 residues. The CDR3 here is CSAREGLNEQFF. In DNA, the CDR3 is TGCAGTGCGCGGGAGGGCCTCAATGAGCAGTTCTTC.

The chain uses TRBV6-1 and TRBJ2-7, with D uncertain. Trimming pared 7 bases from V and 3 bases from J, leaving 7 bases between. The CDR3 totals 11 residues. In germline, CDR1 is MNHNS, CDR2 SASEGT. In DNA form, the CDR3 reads TGTGCCAGCAACGAACTCTACGAGCAGTACTTC. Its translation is CASNELYEQYF.

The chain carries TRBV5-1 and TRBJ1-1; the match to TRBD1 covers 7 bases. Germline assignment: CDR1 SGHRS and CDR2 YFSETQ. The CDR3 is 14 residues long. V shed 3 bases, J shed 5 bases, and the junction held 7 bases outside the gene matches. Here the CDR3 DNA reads TGCGCCAGCAGCTGGGGACAGAGGGCGACTGAAGCTTTCTTT. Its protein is CASSWGQRATEAFF.

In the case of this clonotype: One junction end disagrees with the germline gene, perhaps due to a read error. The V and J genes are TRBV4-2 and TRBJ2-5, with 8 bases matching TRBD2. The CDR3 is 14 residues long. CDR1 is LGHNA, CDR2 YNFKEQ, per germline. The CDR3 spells CTSSPDSGKETQYF. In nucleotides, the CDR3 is TGTACCAGCTCACCGGATAGCGGGAAAGAGACCCAGTACTTC.

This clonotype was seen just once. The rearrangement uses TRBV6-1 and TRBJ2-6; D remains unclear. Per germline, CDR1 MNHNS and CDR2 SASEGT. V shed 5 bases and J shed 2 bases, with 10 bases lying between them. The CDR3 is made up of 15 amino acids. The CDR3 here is CASSKRSTGANVLTF. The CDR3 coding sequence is TGTGCCAGCAGTAAACGGAGCACTGGGGCCAACGTCCTGACTTTC.

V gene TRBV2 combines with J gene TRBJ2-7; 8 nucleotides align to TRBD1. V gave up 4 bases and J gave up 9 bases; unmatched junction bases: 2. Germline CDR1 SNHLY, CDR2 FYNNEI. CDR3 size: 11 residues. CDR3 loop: CASSGGQGQYF. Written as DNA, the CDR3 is TGTGCCAGCAGTGGAGGACAGGGGCAGTACTTC.

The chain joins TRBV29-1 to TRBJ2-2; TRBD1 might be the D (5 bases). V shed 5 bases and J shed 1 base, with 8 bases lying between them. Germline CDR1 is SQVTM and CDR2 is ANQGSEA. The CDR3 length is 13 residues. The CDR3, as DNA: TGCAGCGTTAGTGACAGGAACACCGGGGAGCTGTTTTTT. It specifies CSVSDRNTGELFF.

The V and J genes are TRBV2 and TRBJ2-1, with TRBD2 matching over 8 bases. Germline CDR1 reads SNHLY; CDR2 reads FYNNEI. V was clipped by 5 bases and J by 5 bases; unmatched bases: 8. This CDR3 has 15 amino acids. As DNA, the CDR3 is TGTGCCAGCAGTCCCGGGGGGGCTTATAACAATGAGCAGTTCTTC. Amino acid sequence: CASSPGGAYNNEQFF.

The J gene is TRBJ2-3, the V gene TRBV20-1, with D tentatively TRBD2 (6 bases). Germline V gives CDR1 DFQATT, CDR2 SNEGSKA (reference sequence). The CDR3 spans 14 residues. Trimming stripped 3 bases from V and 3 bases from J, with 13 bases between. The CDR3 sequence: CSARTGGKTDTQYF. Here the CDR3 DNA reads TGCAGTGCTAGGACGGGCGGGAAGACAGATACGCAGTATTTT.

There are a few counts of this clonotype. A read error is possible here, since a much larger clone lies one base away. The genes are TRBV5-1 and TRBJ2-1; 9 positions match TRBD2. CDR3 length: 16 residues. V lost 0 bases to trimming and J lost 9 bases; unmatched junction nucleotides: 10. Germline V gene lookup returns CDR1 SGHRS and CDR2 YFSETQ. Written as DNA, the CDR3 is TGCGCCAGCAGCTTGGTTTCGGCTAGCGGGGCGAGTGAGCAGTTCTTC. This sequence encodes CASSLVSASGASEQFF. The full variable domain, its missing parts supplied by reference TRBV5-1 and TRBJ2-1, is KAGVTQTPRYLIKTRGQQVTLSCSPISGHRSVSWYQQTPGQGLQFLFEYFSETQRNKGNFPGRFSGRQFSNSRSEMNVSTLELGDSALYLCASSLVSASGASEQFFGPGTRLTVL.

CDR3 residues: CASSPSGGLGYGYTF. CDR3 nucleotide sequence: TGTGCCAGCAGTCCCTCCGGGGGGCTAGGCTATGGCTACACCTTC. This sequence joins TRBV12-3 or TRBV12-4 and TRBJ1-2; tentatively, D is TRBD1 (6 bases). The CDR3 runs to 15 residues. Trimming stripped 5 bases from V and 4 bases from J, with 17 bases between.

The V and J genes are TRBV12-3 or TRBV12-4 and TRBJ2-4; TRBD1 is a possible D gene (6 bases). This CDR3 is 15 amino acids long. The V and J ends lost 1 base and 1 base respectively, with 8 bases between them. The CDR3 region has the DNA TGTGCCAGCAGTTTAGGGCAGGGGGCCAAAAACATTCAGTACTTC. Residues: CASSLGQGAKNIQYF.

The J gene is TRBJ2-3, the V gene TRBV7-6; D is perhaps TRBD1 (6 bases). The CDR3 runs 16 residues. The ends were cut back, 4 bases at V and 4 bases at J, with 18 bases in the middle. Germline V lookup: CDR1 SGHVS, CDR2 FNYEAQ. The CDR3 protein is CASSSPSTGSADTQYF. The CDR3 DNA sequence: TGTGCCAGCAGCTCCCCCAGTACAGGGTCGGCAGATACGCAGTATTTT.

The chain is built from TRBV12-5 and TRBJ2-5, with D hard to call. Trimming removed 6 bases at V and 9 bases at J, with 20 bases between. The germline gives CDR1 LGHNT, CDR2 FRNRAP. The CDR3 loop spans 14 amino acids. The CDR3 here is CASGPVYSRGPQYF. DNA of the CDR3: TGTGCTAGTGGGCCAGTTTATTCCCGCGGTCCCCAGTACTTC.